Below, 16 T cell receptor beta chains from the same sample are listed, as sequenced in a study of blood T cell repertoires in COVID-19. The repertoire was sequenced with immunoSEQ multiplex PCR; TCRdb's copy has only in-frame clones and lacks some. Of approximately 99,000 clones in the sample, 79% were seen once. Sequences were obtained from peripheral blood. Every receptor here comes from a woman of 80 years or more with active or convalescent COVID-19.

This rearrangement joins TRBV7-2 to TRBJ2-2; 8 bases match TRBD2. The ends lost 1 base at V and 4 bases at J; junction bases unmatched: 5. The CDR3 length is 16 residues. Looked up from germline, CDR1 is SGHTA and CDR2 is FQGNSA. CDR3 region: CASSLVPGLATGELFF. CDR3 sequence (DNA): TGTGCCAGCAGCTTAGTGCCCGGACTAGCCACCGGGGAGCTGTTTTTT.

This chain connects TRBV28 to TRBJ1-2, with TRBD1 as a possible D gene (6 bases). The CDR3 is 13 residues long. V lost 7 bases and J lost 7, with 16 bases in between. Germline V gene data show CDR1 as MDHEN and CDR2 as SYDVKM. CDR3 region: CASTPGGHGGYTF. The DNA of the CDR3 is TGTGCCAGCACCCCGGGGGGGCATGGTGGCTACACCTTC.

The chain has TRBV28 and TRBJ2-7; 13 nucleotides match TRBD2. Germline lookup yields CDR1 MDHEN and CDR2 SYDVKM. This CDR3 spans 16 amino acids. V shed 6 bases, J shed 9 bases, and the junction held 14 bases outside the gene matches. The CDR3 nucleotides read TGTGCCAGCAGGAAACCCGGGACTAGCGGGATCCGTGGGCAGTACTTC. It is translated as CASRKPGTSGIRGQYF.

This rearrangement joins TRBV5-1 to TRBJ1-1; 9 bases match TRBD1. CDR3 length: 13 amino acids. The germline V gene encodes CDR1 SGHRS and CDR2 YFSETQ. With V trimmed by 4 bases and J by 4 bases, 2 bases remained unmatched. In DNA, the CDR3 is TGCGCCAGCAGCCGGGACAGGGTCACTGAAGCTTTCTTT. It is translated as CASSRDRVTEAFF.

The chain couples TRBV6-5 to TRBJ1-2, with D possibly matching TRBD1 (5 bases). The V end lost 6 bases, the J end lost 1 base, and 12 bases lay between the germline ends. Looked up from germline, CDR1 is MNHEY and CDR2 is SVGAGI. CDR3 length: 14 residues. In DNA form, the CDR3 reads TGTGCCAGCAGCAGAACCAGGGATAACTATGGCTACACCTTC. This encodes CASSRTRDNYGYTF.

The CDR3 DNA follows: TGCAGCGGTGGTCACACATACACCGGGGAGCTGTTTTTT. It translates to CSGGHTYTGELFF. The rearrangement links TRBV29-1 to TRBJ2-2; D is undetermined. The V and J ends lost 7 bases and 3 bases respectively, with 12 bases between them. Germline loops: CDR1 SQVTM, CDR2 ANQGSEA. The CDR3 has 13 amino acids.

The chain has TRBV19 and TRBJ2-1, with 14 positions matching TRBD2. CDR1 is LNHDA, CDR2 SQIVND, per germline (reference sequence). The CDR3 loop spans 17 amino acids. The junction had 7 bases not matched to a gene; V was cut back by 1 base and J by 8 bases. The CDR3 coding sequence is TGTGCCAGTAGTATAGGTAGGGGGACTAGCGGGAGTGATGAGCAGTTCTTC. Its protein product is CASSIGRGTSGSDEQFF.

The chain recombines TRBV19 with TRBJ2-1, with a possible D match to TRBD2 (6 bases). From germline, CDR1 is LNHDA and CDR2 SQIVND (reference sequence). V was pared by 5 bases and J by 1 base, with 9 bases between. The CDR3 length is 14 residues. CDR3 residues: CASSRTNSYNEQFF. CDR3 in DNA: TGTGCCAGTAGTCGGACTAATTCCTACAATGAGCAGTTCTTC.

J is TRBJ2-5 and V is TRBV2, with D possibly TRBD2 on 5 matching bases. Germline CDR1 is SNHLY and CDR2 is FYNNEI. CDR3 size: 13 residues. Trimming stripped 5 bases from V and 4 bases from J, with 11 bases between. This CDR3 is CASSLREGETQYF. The CDR3 nucleotides read TGTGCCAGCAGTTTAAGAGAGGGAGAGACCCAGTACTTC.

The CDR3 nucleotides read TGTGCCAGCAGCTTAGTTGGCCAGCGAATTGGGCAGTTCTTC. Translated, it gives CASSLVGQRIGQFF. The chain uses TRBV7-9 and TRBJ2-1; D gene uncertain. The CDR3 has 14 residues. Germline V lookup: CDR1 SEHNR, CDR2 FQNEAQ (reference sequence). Trimming took 1 base from V and 12 from J, leaving 16 bases between them.

This chain connects TRBV19 to TRBJ2-7, with TRBD2 matching over 11 bases. The V and J ends lost 3 bases and 1 base, in that order; junction bases with no gene match: 2. There are 15 residues in the CDR3. Germline CDR1 is LNHDA and CDR2 is SQIVND (reference sequence). This CDR3 is CASSILAGGSYEQYF. The CDR3 DNA reads as TGTGCCAGTAGTATTCTAGCGGGAGGTTCCTACGAGCAGTACTTC.

The chain carries TRBV7-6 and TRBJ2-7, with D uncertain. The CDR3 is made up of 15 amino acids. Germline V CDR1 and CDR2: SGHVS, FNYEAQ. V lost 5 bases and J lost 5, with 19 bases in between. The CDR3 nucleotides are TGTGCCAGCAGCCCTTTGGTTGGAGCTGTCGACGAGCAGTACTTC. As protein: CASSPLVGAVDEQYF.

This chain uses TRBV19 with TRBJ2-1; 11 nucleotides align to TRBD2. The trim removed 6 bases at V and 10 bases at J, leaving 8 bases unmatched. Per germline, CDR1 LNHDA and CDR2 SQIVND (reference sequence). The CDR3 extends over 14 amino acids. The CDR3 here is CASSLAGGSREQFF. As DNA, the CDR3 is TGTGCCAGTAGCCTAGCGGGAGGATCGCGGGAGCAGTTCTTC.

The chain couples TRBV2 to TRBJ1-5; D is perhaps TRBD1 (5 bases). V lost 5 bases and J lost 3, with 11 bases in between. The germline V gene has CDR1 SNHLY and CDR2 FYNNEI. The CDR3 spans 14 residues. The CDR3 loop reads CASSSDSINQPQHF. The CDR3 nucleotides read TGTGCCAGCAGTTCCGACAGCATCAATCAGCCCCAGCATTTT. Variable domain in full (rest from reference TRBV2 and TRBJ1-5): EPEVTQTPSHQVTQMGQEVILRCVPISNHLYFYWYRQILGQKVEFLVSFYNNEISEKSEIFDDQFSVERPDGSNFTLKIRSTKLEDSAMYFCASSSDSINQPQHFGDGTRLSIL.

J is TRBJ2-7 and V is TRBV5-6, with 11 bases matching TRBD1. The germline CDR1 and CDR2 sequences are SGHDT and YYEEEE. This CDR3 region has 14 residues. The V gene end was trimmed by 7 bases and the J gene end by 2 bases; junction bases not matched to a gene: 5. The CDR3 here is CASGGTGGTYEQYF. In DNA, the CDR3 is TGTGCCAGCGGCGGGACAGGGGGGACCTACGAGCAGTACTTC.

V is TRBV3-1 (or the pseudogene TRBV3-2) and J is TRBJ2-2; 8 nucleotides align to TRBD2. CDR3 length equals 16 residues. Trimming took 2 bases from V and 5 from J; bases not matched to a gene: 7. The germline V gene encodes CDR1 LGHDT and CDR2 YNNKEL (reference sequence). DNA for the CDR3: TGTGCCAGCAGCCAATCGGGGGGGACCGTAACCGGGGAGCTGTTTTTT. This codes for CASSQSGGTVTGELFF.